This T cell receptor (beta chain) was captured in a study of control samples from healthy donors and cancer patients. The V gene lost 4 bases and the J gene lost 4 bases, with 16 bases spanning the gap. Germline lookup yields CDR1 WNHNN and CDR2 SYGVQD (reference sequence). This CDR3 is 15 amino acids long. Sequencing was performed with immunoSEQ multiplex PCR; in TCRdb, only in-frame clones are kept and a portion is missing. In all, the sample yields about 190,000 clones. What was sequenced was blood. The sequence was collected from a young woman in good health. The V and J genes are TRBV10-1 and TRBJ1-2; tentatively, D is TRBD1 (5 bases). The CDR3 DNA reads as TGCGCCAGCAGTGCTGAAAAAGACAGACCCTATGGCTACACCTTC. Translating it yields CASSAEKDRPYGYTF.